The rows below give T cell receptor beta chains drawn from one sample of a study of T cell responses to AZD1222 COVID-19 vaccine. The repertoire was sequenced with immunoSEQ multiplex PCR; TCRdb's copy has only in-frame clones and lacks some. The table lists under 150,000 clones, about 92% of them singletons. The input for sequencing was peripheral blood, taken on day 0 of AZD1222 vaccination. The origin of the receptors is an adult in good health. Each CDR3 is given with its conserved first and last residue. The D gene is left open where the match is weak. A clone size is listed for some rows: how often the clone was seen (once, few, many), or a class if it is expanded.

TRBJ1-4 | TRBV11-2 | 15 | . | few | CASSSMRGKDEKLFF | TGTGCCAGCAGCTCCATGCGGGGAAAGGATGAAAAACTGTTTTTT
TRBJ1-1 | TRBV30 | 12 | . | . | CAWSVGGYEAFF | TGTGCCTGGAGTGTGGGCGGATATGAAGCTTTCTTT
TRBJ1-2 | TRBV25-1 | 14 | . | . | CASSEVGVIYGYTF | TGTGCCAGCAGTGAAGTGGGGGTTATCTATGGCTACACCTTC
TRBJ1-3 | TRBV19 | 15 | . | . | CASSERLSSGNTIYF | TGTGCCAGTAGTGAACGATTGAGCTCTGGAAACACCATATATTTT
TRBJ2-4 | TRBV19 | 14 | . | . | CASRLGALGDIQYF | TGTGCCAGTAGATTGGGGGCCTTAGGAGACATTCAGTACTTC
TRBJ2-1 | TRBV7-2 | 16 | . | . | CASSSTRFGPDNEQFF | TGTGCCAGCAGCTCTACCAGATTTGGGCCCGACAATGAGCAGTTCTTC
TRBJ1-3 | TRBV5-5 | 15 | . | . | CASSGSQESGNTIYF | TGTGCCAGCAGCGGCTCCCAGGAGTCTGGAAACACCATATATTTT
TRBJ1-1 | TRBV9 | 14 | . | . | CASSVGWGNTEAFF | TGTGCCAGCAGCGTAGGGTGGGGGAACACTGAAGCTTTCTTT
TRBJ2-2 | TRBV5-4 | 16 | TRBD2 | . | CASSPGLAGVSGELFF | TGTGCCAGCAGTCCGGGACTAGCGGGAGTAAGCGGGGAGCTGTTTTTT
TRBJ2-1 | TRBV10-3 | 14 | . | . | CAISERGSYNEQFF | TGTGCCATCAGTGAGAGGGGCTCGTACAATGAGCAGTTCTTC
TRBJ2-5 | TRBV9 | 16 | . | few | CASSVFGGTGQETQYF | TGTGCCAGCAGCGTATTCGGCGGCACGGGGCAAGAGACCCAGTACTTC
TRBJ1-1 | TRBV30 | 12 | . | . | CACKGPPPEAFF | TGTGCCTGTAAGGGACCGCCGCCCGAAGCTTTCTTT
TRBJ1-2 | TRBV4-3 | 14 | . | . | CASSQGGGPYGYTF | TGCGCCAGCAGCCAAGGAGGAGGGCCTTATGGCTACACCTTC
TRBJ2-2 | TRBV7-7 | 15 | TRBD1 | . | CASSQGVPYTGELFF | TGTGCTAGCAGTCAGGGGGTTCCCTACACCGGGGAGCTGTTTTTT
TRBJ2-5 | TRBV30 | 16 | TRBD2 | . | CAWSGLAGGPGGTQYF | TGTGCCTGGAGTGGACTAGCGGGAGGGCCAGGGGGGACCCAGTACTTC
TRBJ1-1 | TRBV6-1 | 14 | . | . | CASSEVRRNTEAFF | TGTGCCAGCAGTGAAGTCCGTCGGAACACTGAAGCTTTCTTT
TRBJ1-2 | TRBV10-3 | 14 | . | . | CAISESLDIGGYTF | TGTGCCATCAGTGAGTCCCTGGACATTGGTGGCTACACCTTC
TRBJ2-1 | TRBV11-2 | 14 | TRBD1 | . | CASSRDRGLNEQFF | TGTGCCAGCAGCCGCGACAGGGGGCTGAATGAGCAGTTCTTC
TRBJ1-5 | TRBV10-3 | 16 | . | . | CAIKRDTPASNQPQHF | TGTGCCATTAAACGGGACACCCCGGCGAGCAATCAGCCCCAGCATTTT
TRBJ1-2 | TRBV6-5 | 15 | TRBD1 | . | CASRTGQGELYGYTF | TGTGCCAGCAGGACCGGACAGGGGGAGCTCTATGGCTACACCTTC
TRBJ2-3 | TRBV19 | 12 | . | . | CASSMGLDTQYF | TGTGCCAGTAGTATGGGATTGGATACGCAGTATTTT
TRBJ1-4 | TRBV9 | 17 | . | . | CASTQEGTLATNEKLFF | TGTGCCAGCACCCAGGAAGGCACCCTTGCAACTAATGAAAAACTGTTTTTT
TRBJ2-5 | TRBV5-1 | 15 | TRBD1 | once | CASSITGALQETQYF | TGCGCCAGCAGCATCACAGGGGCCCTCCAAGAGACCCAGTACTTC
TRBJ2-1 | TRBV15 | 15 | . | . | CATSRESGAYNEQFF | TGTGCCACCAGCAGAGAGTCGGGAGCGTACAATGAGCAGTTCTTC